These T cell receptor beta chains were read from a single sample in a study of Ad26.COV2.S vaccination and SARS-CoV-2 variants. Sequencing used immunoSEQ multiplex PCR; TCRdb keeps in-frame clones, though not all of them. The table shows 350,000 to 500,000 clones, with about 90% occurring only once. Sequences were derived from peripheral blood, sampled in a trial of Ad26.COV2.S vaccine versus placebo. These receptors were collected from a person between 18 and 65 years old who received the Ad26.COV2.S COVID-19 vaccine or a placebo. Each CDR3 is given with its conserved first and last residue. The order of the fields is clone size, D gene, V gene, J gene, CDR3 protein, CDR3 DNA. A D gene is named only where the DNA matches it firmly. Clone size is shown for a subset of rows, as once, few, many or a class of expanded clone.

-,-,TRBV4-3,TRBJ2-5,CASSHTRLETQYF,TGCGCCAGCAGCCATACCCGGTTGGAGACCCAGTACTTC
-,-,TRBV5-1,TRBJ1-2,CASSLFGVGGYTF,TGCGCCAGCAGCTTGTTCGGGGTGGGCGGCTACACCTTC
-,-,TRBV3-1/TRBV3-2,TRBJ1-1,CASSQEIHNEAFF,TGTGCCAGCAGCCAAGAGATTCATAATGAAGCTTTCTTT
once,TRBD2,TRBV6-5,TRBJ2-1,CASLSGRGNEQFF,TGTGCCAGCCTGAGCGGGAGAGGGAATGAGCAGTTCTTC
-,-,TRBV25-1,TRBJ2-1,CASRRGVQFF,TGTGCCAGCAGACGCGGGGTGCAGTTCTTC
-,-,TRBV7-2,TRBJ2-3,CASSFLGRANRADTQYF,TGTGCCAGCAGCTTTCTGGGTCGAGCAAACCGTGCAGATACGCAGTATTTT
once,-,TRBV7-9,TRBJ1-6,CASSTSYSPLHF,TGTGCCAGCAGCACAAGCTATTCACCCCTCCACTTT
-,-,TRBV6-5,TRBJ2-5,CASSYGRPRQETQYF,TGTGCCAGCAGTTACGGGCGTCCTAGACAAGAGACCCAGTACTTC
-,-,TRBV6-5,TRBJ2-3,CASRAGSTDTQYF,TGTGCCAGCAGGGCGGGGAGCACAGATACGCAGTATTTT
-,-,TRBV3-1/TRBV3-2,TRBJ2-1,CASSQDGVASTYNEQFF,TGTGCCAGCAGCCAAGATGGGGTAGCATCGACCTACAATGAGCAGTTCTTC
-,-,TRBV7-2,TRBJ2-2,CASSFLTANTGELFF,TGTGCCAGCAGCTTCCTGACAGCAAACACCGGGGAGCTGTTTTTT
-,-,TRBV19,TRBJ2-7,CASKNGGSGPYEQYF,TGTGCCAGTAAAAATGGAGGTAGCGGCCCCTACGAGCAGTACTTC
-,TRBD1,TRBV5-4,TRBJ2-2,CASSTIDRGLGELFF,TGTGCCAGCAGCACAATTGACAGGGGACTCGGGGAGCTGTTTTTT
-,TRBD1,TRBV10-3,TRBJ1-1,CAISGQGGGTEAFF,TGTGCCATCAGTGGACAGGGAGGAGGGACTGAAGCTTTCTTT
-,-,TRBV9,TRBJ2-1,CASSVGGSPSYNEQFF,TGTGCCAGCAGCGTAGGGGGAAGTCCCTCCTACAATGAGCAGTTCTTC
few,-,TRBV10-3,TRBJ1-6,CASQTEYNSPLHF,TGTGCCAGCCAGACAGAGTATAATTCACCCCTCCACTTT
-,-,TRBV29-1,TRBJ1-1,CSVVRGNTEAFF,TGCAGCGTTGTTAGGGGAAACACTGAAGCTTTCTTT
-,-,TRBV6-1,TRBJ1-4,CASSANPGRLLGKLFF,TGTGCCAGCAGTGCAAACCCGGGACGTCTATTGGGGAAACTGTTTTTT
-,-,TRBV10-3,TRBJ1-5,CAISQIPPGGNQPQHF,TGTGCCATCAGTCAAATCCCACCCGGCGGGAATCAGCCCCAGCATTTT
-,-,TRBV4-3,TRBJ2-7,CASSQSTTRGRNEQYF,TGCGCCAGCAGCCAATCCACGACAAGGGGTAGGAACGAGCAGTACTTC
-,-,TRBV28,TRBJ2-5,CASSTPQGGETQYF,TGTGCCAGCAGTACACCGCAGGGGGGTGAGACCCAGTACTTC
-,TRBD1,TRBV28,TRBJ2-7,CASRPLDRVKEQYF,TGTGCCAGCAGGCCCCTAGACAGGGTGAAGGAGCAGTACTTC
-,TRBD1,TRBV4-3,TRBJ1-4,CASSPGQGWSNEKLFF,TGCGCCAGCAGCCCGGGACAGGGGTGGTCTAATGAAAAACTGTTTTTT
-,-,TRBV28,TRBJ1-1,CASSFRVPSNTEAFF,TGTGCCAGCAGTTTCCGTGTCCCATCCAACACTGAAGCTTTCTTT
-,-,TRBV7-9,TRBJ2-7,CASSLALGNEQYF,TGTGCCAGCAGCTTAGCCCTCGGTAACGAGCAGTACTTC
-,TRBD1,TRBV28,TRBJ2-7,CATTPTGTYEQYF,TGTGCCACCACCCCGACAGGGACCTACGAGCAGTACTTC
-,-,TRBV27,TRBJ2-1,CASSLYPLSRNEQFF,TGTGCCAGCAGTTTATACCCTCTTTCAAGGAATGAGCAGTTCTTC
-,TRBD1,TRBV28,TRBJ2-3,CASSLRQGTQFPDTQYF,TGTGCCAGCAGTCTGAGACAGGGGACCCAATTTCCAGATACGCAGTATTTT
-,TRBD1,TRBV7-2,TRBJ2-1,CASSPGQGYNEQFF,TGTGCCAGCAGCCCGGGACAGGGATACAATGAGCAGTTCTTC
-,-,TRBV4-3,TRBJ2-2,CASSPTGTRTPGELFF,TGCGCCAGCAGCCCGACCGGGACACGGACTCCCGGGGAGCTGTTTTTT
-,-,TRBV14,TRBJ1-1,CASSQETGAMAFF,TGTGCCAGCAGCCAAGAGACGGGAGCCATGGCTTTCTTT
-,TRBD1,TRBV6-2/TRBV6-3,TRBJ2-3,CASTPGQGVTDTQYF,TGTGCCAGCACCCCGGGACAGGGTGTCACAGATACGCAGTATTTT
-,-,TRBV21-1,TRBJ2-7,CASSKGEASGKSYEQYF,TGTGCCAGCAGCAAGGGTGAGGCTAGCGGTAAATCCTACGAGCAGTACTTC
-,TRBD2,TRBV29-1,TRBJ2-3,CSVKAGPTDTQYF,TGCAGCGTTAAAGCGGGACCCACAGATACGCAGTATTTT
-,-,TRBV19,TRBJ1-5,CASSWRGAGQPQHF,TGTGCCAGTAGTTGGAGAGGGGCTGGTCAGCCCCAGCATTTT